This is a list of T cell receptor beta chains from one sample in a study of cytomegalovirus exposure and HLA in healthy donors. Generated by immunoSEQ multiplex PCR, the TCRdb table keeps only in-frame clones and is missing some. Of approximately 170,000 clones listed, about four fifths are singletons. Source material: PBMCs. The receptors derive from a man aged 50 to 59 in good health and CMV-seropositive. CDR3s leave out the opening cysteine and the closing phenylalanine or tryptophan. Each record gives: V gene, J gene, CDR3 protein.

v_gene: TRBV5-1; j_gene: TRBJ2-5; CDR3aa: ASSSSGGTHQY
v_gene: TRBV11-3; j_gene: TRBJ1-6; CDR3aa: ASSLDGDNSPLH
v_gene: TRBV5-4; j_gene: TRBJ2-3; CDR3aa: ASSLKGQGTDTQY
v_gene: TRBV5-1; j_gene: TRBJ1-5; CDR3aa: ASSLGPGSNQPQH
v_gene: TRBV7-6; j_gene: TRBJ1-3; CDR3aa: ASSLSPSSGNTIY
v_gene: TRBV4-1; j_gene: TRBJ2-1; CDR3aa: ASSQDSVSGSSNEQF
v_gene: TRBV5-1; j_gene: TRBJ1-1; CDR3aa: ASSEQGLGNTEAF
v_gene: TRBV2; j_gene: TRBJ1-3; CDR3aa: ASRGGNAGNTIY
v_gene: TRBV19; j_gene: TRBJ1-1; CDR3aa: ASSTQGAPRTEAF
v_gene: TRBV27; j_gene: TRBJ2-7; CDR3aa: ASSHAGSSYEQY
v_gene: TRBV5-1; j_gene: TRBJ2-6; CDR3aa: ASRQISGANVLT
v_gene: TRBV5-1; j_gene: TRBJ2-2; CDR3aa: ASSLTSNTGELF
v_gene: TRBV5-1; j_gene: NA; CDR3aa: ASSLGGQGGYEQY
v_gene: TRBV19; j_gene: TRBJ1-2; CDR3aa: ASSMAPNGYT
v_gene: TRBV7-6; j_gene: TRBJ2-3; CDR3aa: ASSLVSSAGSTDTQY
v_gene: TRBV6-5; j_gene: TRBJ1-2; CDR3aa: ASSPAGGGGYGYT
v_gene: TRBV15; j_gene: TRBJ1-1; CDR3aa: ATSMFTEAF
v_gene: TRBV14; j_gene: TRBJ1-2; CDR3aa: ASSQGQASYGYT
v_gene: TRBV11-2; j_gene: TRBJ1-1; CDR3aa: ASSLRSGFRGVGTEAF
v_gene: TRBV27; j_gene: TRBJ1-5; CDR3aa: ASRHSGEDPNQPQH
v_gene: TRBV28; j_gene: TRBJ2-7; CDR3aa: ASSLIGDTYEQY
v_gene: TRBV5-4; j_gene: TRBJ2-5; CDR3aa: ASSLLGHPGETQY
v_gene: TRBV10-3; j_gene: TRBJ2-1; CDR3aa: ATETSGGGEQF
v_gene: TRBV6-4; j_gene: TRBJ2-1; CDR3aa: ASSDSSFVAYNEQF
v_gene: TRBV27; j_gene: TRBJ1-3; CDR3aa: ASSLTRGGNTIY
v_gene: TRBV9; j_gene: TRBJ2-5; CDR3aa: ASSVAGARSIETQY
v_gene: TRBV11-2; j_gene: TRBJ1-6; CDR3aa: ASSLEGRRYAPLH
v_gene: TRBV5-3; j_gene: TRBJ1-5; CDR3aa: ARSLETPWQPQH
v_gene: TRBV28; j_gene: TRBJ1-5; CDR3aa: ASRPPGTGFQPQH
v_gene: TRBV5-4; j_gene: TRBJ2-7; CDR3aa: ASSLQGGDEQY
v_gene: TRBV2; j_gene: TRBJ2-7; CDR3aa: ATLERGSYEQY
v_gene: TRBV25-1; j_gene: NA; CDR3aa: ASRGQASYEQY
v_gene: TRBV5-1; j_gene: TRBJ2-7; CDR3aa: ASSLGRERVYEQY
v_gene: TRBV7-2; j_gene: TRBJ2-7; CDR3aa: ASSLVPDGNYEQY
v_gene: TRBV5-1; j_gene: TRBJ1-1; CDR3aa: ASSSGRDGEAF
v_gene: TRBV7-8; j_gene: TRBJ2-7; CDR3aa: ASSYPAGVYHEQY
v_gene: TRBV30; j_gene: TRBJ1-1; CDR3aa: AWGTGMNTEAF